This T cell receptor beta chain was retrieved from a study of T-cell reconstitution after alpha-beta-depleted transplantation in children. Unique molecular identifiers were incorporated into the prepared TCRbeta library. TCRdb ran MiXCR on the PCR reads and lists one entry per CDR3 protein. The sample has about 610,000 distinct CDR3 sequences; roughly 10% are singletons. The CDR3 contains 14 residues. Germline CDR1 and CDR2: SNHLY and FYNNEI. V lost 6 bases to trimming and J lost 4 bases, with 14 bases between them. This sequence was found in a human donor who donated a stem cell graft to a child with acute myeloid leukemia. The specimen was PBMCs from the stem cell graft donor, collected from the stem cell graft. The rearrangement uses TRBV2 and TRBJ2-3; D may be TRBD1 (6 bases). The DNA for the CDR3 is TGTGCCAGCAGCCCACAGGGTATCGCAGATACGCAGTATTTT. It codes for CASSPQGIADTQYF.